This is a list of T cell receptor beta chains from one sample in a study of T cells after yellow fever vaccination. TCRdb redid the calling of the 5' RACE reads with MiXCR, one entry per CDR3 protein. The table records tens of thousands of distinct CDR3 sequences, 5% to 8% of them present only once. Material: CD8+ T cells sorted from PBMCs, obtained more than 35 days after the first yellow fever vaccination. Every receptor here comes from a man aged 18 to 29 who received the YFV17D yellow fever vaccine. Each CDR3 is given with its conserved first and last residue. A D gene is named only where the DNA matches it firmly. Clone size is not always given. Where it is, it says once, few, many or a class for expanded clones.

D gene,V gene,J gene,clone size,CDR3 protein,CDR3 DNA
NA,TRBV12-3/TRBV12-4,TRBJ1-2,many,CASSSSFHRGAGGYTF,TGTGCCAGCAGTTCCTCCTTCCACCGGGGGGCCGGTGGCTACACCTTC
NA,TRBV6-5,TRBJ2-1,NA,CASSYLSRGLGYNEQFF,TGTGCCAGCAGTTACTTGAGTAGGGGCCTCGGGTACAATGAGCAGTTCTTC
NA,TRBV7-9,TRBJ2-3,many,CASNSPGHHTDTQYF,TGTGCCAGCAACAGCCCGGGACACCACACAGATACGCAGTATTTT
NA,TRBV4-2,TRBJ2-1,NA,CASSLWKNEQFF,TGTGCCAGCAGCCTCTGGAAAAATGAGCAGTTCTTC
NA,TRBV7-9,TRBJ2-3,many,CASSLDWRLKYF,TGTGCCAGCAGCTTAGATTGGCGCCTGAAGTATTTT
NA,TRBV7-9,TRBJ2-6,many,CASSPGAGANVLTF,TGTGCCAGCAGCCCTGGGGCTGGGGCCAACGTCCTGACTTTC
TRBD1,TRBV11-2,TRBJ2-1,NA,CASSWQLTGGADVRNEQFF,TGTGCCAGCAGCTGGCAGCTCACAGGGGGCGCCGACGTTCGGAATGAGCAGTTCTTC
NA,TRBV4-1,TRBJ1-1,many,CASSQGGPGQLNTEAFF,TGCGCCAGCAGCCAAGGAGGACCGGGACAATTGAACACTGAAGCTTTCTTT
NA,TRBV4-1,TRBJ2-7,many,CASSQDGQSSYEQYF,TGCGCCAGCAGCCAAGACGGGCAGAGCTCCTACGAGCAGTACTTC
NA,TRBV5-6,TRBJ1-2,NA,CASSFRQARSLVDGYTF,TGTGCCAGCAGCTTCCGACAGGCCCGATCCCTTGTGGATGGCTACACCTTC
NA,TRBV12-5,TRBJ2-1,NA,CASGLRGLSSYNEQFF,TGTGCTAGTGGTTTGCGGGGGCTTAGCTCCTACAATGAGCAGTTCTTC
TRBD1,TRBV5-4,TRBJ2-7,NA,CASRSRTGGNEQYF,TGTGCCAGCAGATCGCGGACAGGAGGCAACGAGCAGTACTTC
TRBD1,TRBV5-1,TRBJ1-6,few,CASSRDRRGSNSPLHF,TGCGCCAGCAGCCGTGATCGCAGGGGGTCCAATTCACCCCTCCACTTT
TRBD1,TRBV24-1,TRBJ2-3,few,CATSDLGTGGTDTQYF,TGTGCCACCAGTGATCTCGGGACAGGGGGCACAGATACGCAGTATTTT
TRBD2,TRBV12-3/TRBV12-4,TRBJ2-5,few,CASSGLAGGLETQYF,TGTGCCAGCAGTGGTCTAGCGGGGGGGCTCGAGACCCAGTACTTC
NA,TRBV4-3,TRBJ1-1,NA,CASSQDTGTEAFF,TGCGCCAGCAGCCAAGATACGGGGACTGAAGCTTTCTTT
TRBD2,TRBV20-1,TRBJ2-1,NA,CCWGEAGVYNEQFF,TGCTGCTGGGGCGAGGCGGGAGTCTACAATGAGCAGTTCTTC
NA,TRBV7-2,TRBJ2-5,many,CASSLEGRETQYF,TGTGCCAGCAGCTTAGAAGGGAGGGAGACCCAGTACTTC
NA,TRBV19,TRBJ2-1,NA,CASSMRGQNNEQFF,TGTGCCAGTAGTATGCGGGGGCAAAACAATGAGCAGTTCTTC
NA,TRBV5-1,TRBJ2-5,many,CASERGHFGTIGETQYF,TGCGCCAGCGAACGGGGGCATTTTGGGACTATCGGGGAGACCCAGTACTTC
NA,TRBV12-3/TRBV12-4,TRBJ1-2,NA,CASSFPLAHNYGYTF,TGTGCCAGCAGTTTTCCCCTAGCACATAACTATGGCTACACCTTC
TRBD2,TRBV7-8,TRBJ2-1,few,CASSLGLAGALWQFF,TGTGCCAGCAGCTTAGGACTAGCGGGGGCCCTTTGGCAGTTCTTC
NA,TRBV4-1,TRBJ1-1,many,CASSQGRVDQAFF,TGCGCCAGCAGCCAAGGCAGGGTAGATCAAGCTTTCTTT
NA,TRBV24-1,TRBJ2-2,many,CATAGWGTGELFF,TGTGCCACCGCCGGGTGGGGGACCGGGGAGCTGTTTTTT
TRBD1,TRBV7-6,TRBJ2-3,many,CASSLSPGQTADTQYF,TGTGCCAGCAGCTTAAGCCCGGGACAGACCGCAGATACGCAGTATTTT
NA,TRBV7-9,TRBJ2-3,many,CASSLPHFPPGDTQYF,TGTGCCAGCAGCTTACCCCACTTCCCCCCGGGGGATACGCAGTATTTT
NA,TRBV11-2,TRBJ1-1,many,CASSSTGHREAFF,TGTGCCAGCAGCTCGACAGGCCACCGTGAAGCTTTCTTT
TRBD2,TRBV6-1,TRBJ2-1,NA,CASSDPLAGGLHEQFF,TGTGCCAGCAGTGACCCCCTAGCGGGGGGGCTCCATGAGCAGTTCTTC
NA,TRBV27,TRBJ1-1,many,CASRTALSTEAFF,TGTGCCAGCAGGACAGCCTTGAGCACTGAAGCTTTCTTT
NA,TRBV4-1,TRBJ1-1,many,CASSQSGVNTEAFF,TGCGCCAGCAGCCAATCAGGGGTGAACACTGAAGCTTTCTTT
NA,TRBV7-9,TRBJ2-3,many,CASSFEDSNTQYF,TGTGCCAGCAGCTTTGAGGACAGCAATACGCAGTATTTT
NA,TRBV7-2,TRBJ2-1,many,CASSPSRPHNEQFF,TGTGCCAGCAGCCCTAGTCGCCCTCACAATGAGCAGTTCTTC
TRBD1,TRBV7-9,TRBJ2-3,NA,CASSLGQGSRKDTQYF,TGTGCCAGCAGCCTTGGACAGGGGAGTAGGAAAGATACGCAGTATTTT
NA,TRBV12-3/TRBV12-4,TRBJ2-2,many,CASSLVLTGELFF,TGTGCCAGCAGTTTAGTCCTCACCGGGGAGCTGTTTTTT
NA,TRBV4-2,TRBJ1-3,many,CASSQEGHLRPGGNTIYF,TGTGCCAGCAGCCAAGAAGGCCATCTTCGTCCTGGAGGAAACACCATATATTTT
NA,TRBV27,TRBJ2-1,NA,CASSFGAPTGKYLYNEQFF,TGTGCCAGCAGTTTTGGGGCCCCGACAGGCAAGTATCTTTACAATGAGCAGTTCTTC
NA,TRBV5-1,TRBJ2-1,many,CASSSQTGRSYNEQFF,TGCGCCAGCAGCTCCCAGACGGGGCGATCCTACAATGAGCAGTTCTTC
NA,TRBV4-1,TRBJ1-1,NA,CASRTHVSPRATEAFF,TGCGCCAGCAGAACCCATGTTTCCCCTCGGGCCACTGAAGCTTTCTTT
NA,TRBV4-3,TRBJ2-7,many,CASSQFTTAELSYEQYF,TGCGCCAGCAGCCAATTCACGACGGCGGAACTATCCTACGAGCAGTACTTC
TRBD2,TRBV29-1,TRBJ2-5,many,CSVEVAGEQETQYF,TGCAGCGTTGAGGTAGCGGGGGAACAAGAGACCCAGTACTTC
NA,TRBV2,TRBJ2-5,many,CASRSEALRFSFATQYF,TGTGCCAGCCGGTCGGAGGCTTTAAGGTTTTCGTTTGCGACCCAGTACTTC
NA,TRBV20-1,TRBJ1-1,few,CSTRGGLNTEAFF,TGCAGCACTAGGGGGGGGTTGAACACTGAAGCTTTCTTT
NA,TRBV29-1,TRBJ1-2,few,CSVDRNYGYTF,TGCAGCGTTGACCGTAACTATGGCTACACCTTC
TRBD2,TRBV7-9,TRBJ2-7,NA,CASSPLSGGSYEQYF,TGTGCCAGCAGCCCACTAAGCGGGGGCTCCTACGAGCAGTACTTC
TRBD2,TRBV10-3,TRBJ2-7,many,CAISEGGGAYEQYF,TGTGCCATCAGTGAGGGCGGGGGGGCCTACGAGCAGTACTTC
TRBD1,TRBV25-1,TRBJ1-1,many,CASSATGATEAFF,TGTGCCAGCAGTGCTACAGGGGCAACGGAAGCTTTCTTT
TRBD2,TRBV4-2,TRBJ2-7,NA,CASSQAGGLYEQYF,TGTGCCAGCAGCCAAGCGGGGGGACTCTACGAGCAGTACTTC
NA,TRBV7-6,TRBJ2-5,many,CASTRRAGDRETQYF,TGTGCCAGCACCCGACGGGCAGGGGATCGGGAGACCCAGTACTTC
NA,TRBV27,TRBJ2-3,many,CASFPGNADTQYF,TGTGCCAGCTTTCCAGGGAACGCAGATACGCAGTATTTT
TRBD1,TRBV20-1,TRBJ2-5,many,CSARDRGETQYF,TGCAGTGCCAGGGACAGGGGCGAGACCCAGTACTTC
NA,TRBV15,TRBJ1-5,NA,CATGEDQPQHF,TGTGCCACCGGCGAGGATCAGCCCCAGCATTTT
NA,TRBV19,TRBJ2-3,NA,CASRAPTDTQYF,TGTGCCAGCCGGGCCCCCACAGATACGCAGTATTTT